The rows below give T cell receptor beta chains drawn from one sample of a study of T cells in Graves' hyperthyroidism and ophthalmopathy. TCRdb used MiXCR to reprocess the multiplex PCR reads, holding one entry per CDR3 protein. The data show a few hundred thousand distinct CDR3 sequences, under 15% seen once. What was sequenced was blood. Every receptor here comes from a woman aged 30 to 39 with Graves' hyperthyroidism. Both conserved end residues are part of each CDR3. D genes are given only for firm matches. Only some rows state a clone size, as once, few, many or a class for expanded clones.

>TRBV3-1|TRBJ2-1|-|many|13
CASSQDLGGEQFF
TGTGCCAGCAGCCAAGATTTAGGGGGGGAGCAGTTCTTC
>TRBV7-9|TRBJ1-2|-|-|15
CASSLGRVLDYGYTF
TGTGCCAGCAGCTTAGGTCGGGTGTTGGACTATGGCTACACCTTC
>TRBV2|TRBJ1-4|-|many|15
CASSETGASNEKLFF
TGTGCCAGCAGTGAAACGGGGGCATCTAATGAAAAACTGTTTTTT
>TRBV9|TRBJ2-5|TRBD2|-|17
CASSAGLAGGPEGGQYF
TGTGCCAGCAGCGCGGGACTAGCGGGAGGGCCGGAGGGGGGCCAGTACTTC
>TRBV7-2|TRBJ1-1|-|many|12
CASSLELPEAFF
TGTGCCAGCAGCTTAGAGTTGCCTGAAGCTTTCTTT
>TRBV2|TRBJ2-3|-|many|14
CAGAASASTDTQYF
TGTGCCGGCGCCGCTAGCGCAAGCACAGATACGCAGTATTTT
>TRBV27|TRBJ1-1|-|many|14
CASSLSQGWAEAFF
TGTGCCAGCAGTTTAAGTCAGGGGTGGGCTGAAGCTTTCTTT
>TRBV7-9|TRBJ1-5|-|-|13
CASSLAYGGPPHF
TGTGCCAGCAGCTTAGCGTACGGGGGGCCCCCTCATTTT
>TRBV29-1|TRBJ1-2|-|-|15
CSVGGSGNANYGYTF
TGCAGCGTTGGAGGGTCGGGGAATGCTAACTATGGCTACACCTTC
>TRBV27|TRBJ2-1|TRBD2|many|15
CASRREVDGYGEQFF
TGTGCCAGCAGGCGGGAGGTGGACGGTTACGGTGAGCAGTTCTTC
>TRBV24-1|TRBJ2-1|-|-|13
CATSDLSGNEQFF
TGTGCCACCAGTGATTTAAGTGGCAATGAGCAGTTCTTC
>TRBV7-9|TRBJ2-5|-|many|15
CASSRTGGEQETQYF
TGTGCCAGCAGCCGGACAGGAGGGGAACAAGAGACCCAGTACTTC
>TRBV12-3/TRBV12-4|TRBJ2-3|-|few|11
CASSEVGTQYF
TGTGCCAGCAGCGAAGTAGGTACGCAGTATTTT
>TRBV13|TRBJ2-7|-|many|18
CASSSQRRGPPFSYEQYF
TGTGCCAGCAGCTCCCAGCGGAGAGGGCCACCCTTCTCCTACGAGCAGTACTTC
>TRBV5-1|TRBJ2-2|TRBD2|-|16
CASSSGLAGKTGELFF
TGCGCCAGCAGCTCGGGACTAGCGGGAAAAACCGGGGAGCTGTTTTTT
>TRBV7-3|TRBJ2-1|-|many|13
CASGTQGYNEQFF
TGTGCCAGCGGAACACAGGGTTACAATGAGCAGTTCTTC
>TRBV5-1|TRBJ2-1|TRBD2|many|14
CASSFNSGLNEQFF
TGCGCCAGCAGCTTTAATAGCGGGCTCAATGAGCAGTTCTTC
>TRBV20-1|TRBJ2-3|-|many|15
CSARDNSVGADTQYF
TGCAGTGCTAGAGATAACAGCGTAGGGGCAGATACGCAGTATTTT
>TRBV18|TRBJ2-2|TRBD2|few|17
CASSPSVLAGNTGELFF
TGTGCCAGCTCACCATCCGTGCTAGCGGGGAACACCGGGGAGCTGTTTTTT
>TRBV9|TRBJ2-2|-|few|17
CASSALDNHANTGELFF
TGTGCCAGCAGCGCCTTAGACAACCACGCGAACACCGGGGAGCTGTTTTTT
>TRBV6-1|TRBJ2-5|-|-|15
CASQAWARNQETQYF
TGTGCCAGCCAAGCATGGGCGCGCAACCAAGAGACCCAGTACTTC
>TRBV20-1|TRBJ1-1|TRBD1|-|13
CSAPGQPNVEAFF
TGCAGTGCGCCGGGACAGCCCAACGTCGAAGCTTTCTTT
>TRBV29-1|TRBJ2-5|-|many|13
CSTRDSPSETQYF
TGCAGCACCAGGGACTCCCCCTCCGAGACCCAGTACTTC
>TRBV11-2|TRBJ2-7|-|many|14
CASSPGRDPYEQYF
TGTGCCAGCAGCCCCGGGCGGGACCCCTACGAGCAGTACTTC
>TRBV28|TRBJ1-2|TRBD1|-|15
CASFRPDRDFYGYTF
TGTGCCAGCTTCCGTCCCGACAGGGACTTCTATGGCTACACCTTC
>TRBV11-2|TRBJ2-3|-|many|18
CASNPAGVELSGADTQYF
TGTGCCAGCAACCCCGCGGGTGTGGAGCTAAGTGGGGCAGATACGCAGTATTTT
>TRBV28|TRBJ2-7|TRBD2|many|14
CASRLTSGSYEQYF
TGTGCCAGCAGGCTGACTAGCGGATCCTACGAGCAGTACTTC